A selection of T cell receptor beta chains follows, all from one sample in a study of metastatic and nonmetastatic thyroid tumors. TCRdb re-processed the PCR reads through MiXCR. The data show 4,500 to 5,500 clones, with roughly 35% seen just once and more than 25% held by the top ten. Sequencing used adjacent normal tissue. The receptor source for this set is a male donor with papillary thyroid cancer or a benign thyroid nodule (not recorded which). Some clones in this sample may be carry-over from other donors' samples. The CDR3 runs from the conserved cysteine through the conserved F or W. Each record gives: V gene, J gene, CDR3 protein.

TRBV6-2/TRBV6-3,TRBJ1-3,CASSYDSSGNTIYF
TRBV7-3,TRBJ1-1,CASSVTGGALEAFF
TRBV11-2,TRBJ2-3,CASSLGELLTSTDTQYF
TRBV28,TRBJ2-7,CASSLRGLAGGTSYYEQYF
TRBV27,TRBJ2-3,CASSPPESGTDTQYF
TRBV7-9,TRBJ2-7,CASSLAVGTGYEQYF
TRBV19,TRBJ2-1,CASSIGNNEQFF
TRBV6-6,TRBJ1-2,CASSYSGQGHGYTF
TRBV5-4,TRBJ2-7,CVSSSRTEQYF
TRBV5-6,TRBJ1-4,CASSLVGGSGEKLFF
TRBV12-3/TRBV12-4,TRBJ1-2,CASRTSGGAGFYGYTF
TRBV6-6,TRBJ2-5,CASSLSRGGRRETQYF
TRBV5-1,TRBJ2-7,CASSSTSGTYEQYF
TRBV5-1,TRBJ1-2,CASSPTGSIGYTF
TRBV20-1,TRBJ2-7,CSARQDSYEQYF
TRBV30,TRBJ1-6,CAWSVPGTVTHSPLHF
TRBV12-3/TRBV12-4,TRBJ2-1,CASSSTFIGNEQFF
TRBV28,TRBJ2-7,CASSLNRGLYEQYF
TRBV13,TRBJ2-7,CASSPSTLPAEELVYEQYF
TRBV6-1,TRBJ2-7,CASSEKADYEQYF
TRBV11-2,TRBJ2-1,CASLLELSYNEQFF
TRBV3-1,TRBJ2-1,CASSPPPKTAGGNEQFF
TRBV4-2,TRBJ1-5,CASSQDFRQGGQPQHF
TRBV19,TRBJ1-1,CASSIKGTTEAFF
TRBV6-1,TRBJ2-2,CASSRDRLTGELFF
TRBV28,TRBJ1-2,CASGTYPMDRGYGYTF
TRBV19,TRBJ1-4,CASSITPGHEKLFF
TRBV6-1,TRBJ1-2,CASLSWAGDYGYTF
TRBV5-8,TRBJ2-3,CASSLQHTDTQYF
TRBV5-1,TRBJ2-3,CASSLGGTTSTDTQYF
TRBV6-1,TRBJ1-5,CASSRQGHSNQPQHF
TRBV2,TRBJ2-3,CASIRDFGSTDTQYF
TRBV20-1,TRBJ1-4,CSASTSGVEKLFF
TRBV5-5,TRBJ2-2,CASSFGGGNTGELFF
TRBV28,TRBJ1-1,CASSLFDTEAFF
TRBV28,TRBJ1-4,CASSLGGQGSNEKLFF
TRBV7-9,TRBJ1-6,CASSRGTWPSPLHF
TRBV6-2/TRBV6-3,TRBJ1-6,CASNISPGNSPLHF
TRBV11-2,TRBJ2-7,CASSSRTETYEQYF
TRBV6-1,TRBJ1-6,CASRRDNSPLHF
TRBV6-1,TRBJ1-3,CASSARQGRNTIYF
TRBV11-2,TRBJ2-7,CASSFRGGTTFGEQYF
TRBV2,TRBJ2-1,CASRDLDRPGSNEQFF
TRBV6-4,TRBJ2-1,CASSDFAGGPDEQFF
TRBV27,TRBJ1-2,CASSSTGQGASNYGYTF
TRBV7-8,TRBJ2-1,CASSPRRLAGSYNEQFF
TRBV7-9,TRBJ2-5,CASILGPNQETQYF
TRBV7-8,TRBJ1-3,CASIPGSSGNTIYF
TRBV11-2,TRBJ1-1,CASSLAQGATEAFF
TRBV5-1,TRBJ2-7,CASSLGPQDRDTSYEQYF
TRBV20-1,TRBJ1-2,CSAATGEQALKWGYTF
TRBV11-2,TRBJ2-3,CASSLGDRDADTQYF
TRBV11-1,TRBJ2-1,CASSLASGGLNEQFF
TRBV12-3/TRBV12-4,TRBJ2-7,CASSWGHTLGEQYF
TRBV18,TRBJ1-3,CASSQDSSGNTIYF